What follows are 8 T cell receptor beta chains derived from one specimen sequenced in a study of long-term antiretroviral therapy in people with HIV (dated 2022 in TCRdb). The immunoSEQ hsTCRB v3.0 assay was used at survey level resolution for TRB variable region sequencing. Entries here come from immuneACCESS through TCRdb and include only in-frame sequences with V and J called. Some clones fail to appear in such tables; in the studies checked, an unresolved V gene covers under half of the shortfall, and the cause of the remainder is unknown. The sample yields roughly 29,000 clones; approximately 95% were counted once. The ten top clones hold approximately 2.8% of the sample. This sample comprised unsorted PBMCs, obtained 5.3 years after starting antiretroviral therapy. The source of these receptors is a man aged 45-60 years with HIV.

V usage is TRBV4-3 and J usage is TRBJ1-5, with TRBD1 matching 7 bases. The CDR3 contains 15 residues. With 3 bases clipped from V and 5 bases from J, the junction kept 7 bases outside the gene matches. Germline assignment: CDR1 LGHNA and CDR2 YSLEER. CDR3 residues: CASSQDGQVHQPQHF. In DNA form, the CDR3 reads TGCGCCAGCAGCCAGGACGGACAGGTTCATCAGCCCCAGCATTTT.

The chain combines TRBV15 with TRBJ1-2; no clear D. The CDR3 is 14 residues long. Germline V CDR1 and CDR2: LNHNV, YYDKDF (reference sequence). The V end lost 0 bases, the J end lost 4 bases, and 9 bases lay between the germline ends. The CDR3 DNA reads TGTGCCACCAGCAGAGACCGGGCGCCCTATGGCTACACCTTC. Its translation is CATSRDRAPYGYTF.

The chain carries TRBV5-4 and TRBJ1-4, with D possibly TRBD1 on 5 matching bases. This CDR3 is built from 14 residues. V gave up 2 bases and J gave up 8 bases, with 13 bases separating them. Germline V gene data show CDR1 as SGHNT and CDR2 as YYREEE (reference sequence). The CDR3 loop is CASSFGGQGEKLFF. As DNA, the CDR3 is TGTGCCAGCAGCTTTGGGGGTCAAGGAGAAAAACTGTTTTTT.

This clone is labeled medium-sized (0.01 to 0.1%). The V call is TRBV4-3, the J call TRBJ2-1; 8 bases match TRBD2. The junction had 4 bases not matched to a gene; V was cut back by 1 base and J by 2 bases. CDR3 length equals 16 residues. Germline CDR1 reads LGHNA; CDR2 reads YSLEER. In DNA, the CDR3 is TGCGCCAGCAGCCAAGGAAGCGGGGGTGCCTACAATGAGCAGTTCTTC. Protein product: CASSQGSGGAYNEQFF.

The chain links TRBV30 to TRBJ2-7; TRBD2 aligns across 8 bases. The germline V gene has CDR1 GTSNPN and CDR2 SVGIG (reference sequence). The CDR3 contains 16 residues. The V gene end was trimmed by 2 bases and the J gene end by 1 base; junction bases not matched to a gene: 10. CDR3 residues: CAWSIPGAGVSYEQYF. In DNA form, the CDR3 reads TGTGCCTGGAGTATCCCAGGAGCGGGGGTTTCCTACGAGCAGTACTTC.

The chain links TRBV6-1 to TRBJ2-3; D gene uncertain. The CDR3 is 13 residues long. CDR1 is MNHNS and CDR2 is SASEGT in the germline V gene. Trimming removed 7 bases at V and 0 bases at J, with 8 bases between. In DNA form, the CDR3 reads TGTGCCAGCAAAATCTCTAGCACAGATACGCAGTATTTT. Its protein product is CASKISSTDTQYF.

The table lists this clone with a count of one. The chain carries TRBV7-7 and TRBJ2-5; 8 bases fit TRBD2. CDR1 is SSHAT and CDR2 is FNYEAQ in the germline V gene (reference sequence). This CDR3 region has 12 residues. V dropped 8 bases and J dropped 2; count of bases not matched to a gene: 1. The CDR3 is CASGTSQETQYF. CDR3 nucleotide sequence: TGTGCCAGCGGGACTAGTCAAGAGACCCAGTACTTC.

This clone came up once. The chain links TRBV5-1 to TRBJ2-7, with 10 bases identical to TRBD1. This CDR3 spans 13 amino acids. The J segment lost 6 bases and the V segment lost 4 bases, leaving 4 bases of the junction unmatched. The germline gives CDR1 SGHRS, CDR2 YFSETQ. CDR3 protein: CASSGTGEREQYF. The CDR3 coding sequence is TGCGCCAGCAGCGGGACAGGGGAGCGCGAGCAGTACTTC.